The rows below give T cell receptor beta chains drawn from one sample of a study of patients and donors after allogeneic stem cell transplantation. TCRdb itself ran the RT-PCR reads through MiXCR, one entry per CDR3 protein. The table includes 150,000 to 250,000 distinct CDR3 sequences, around two fifths detected once. The sequenced sample consisted of blood, either unsorted or a sorted T cell fraction (not recorded which). The source is a human donor who was either an allogeneic HSCT recipient or a stem cell or donor lymphocyte infusion donor (not recorded which). It is not recorded whose cells these are; they may come from a transplant donor. Both conserved end residues are part of each CDR3. The D gene is left open where the match is weak. A clone size is listed for some rows: how often the clone was seen (once, few, many), or a class if it is expanded.

j_call: TRBJ1-4; v_call: TRBV7-2; clone_size: few; d_call: .; cdr3_aa: CASSFRQYNEKLFF; cdr3_nt: TGTGCCAGCAGCTTCCGACAGTACAATGAAAAACTGTTTTTT
j_call: TRBJ1-1; v_call: TRBV9; clone_size: .; d_call: .; cdr3_aa: CASSSDGQEAFF; cdr3_nt: TGTGCCAGCAGCTCAGACGGACAGGAAGCTTTCTTT
j_call: TRBJ1-2; v_call: TRBV13; clone_size: .; d_call: TRBD1; cdr3_aa: CASSTIRTGSNYGYTF; cdr3_nt: TGTGCCAGCAGCACTATCAGGACAGGGTCAAACTATGGCTACACCTTC
j_call: TRBJ2-7; v_call: TRBV11-1; clone_size: .; d_call: TRBD1; cdr3_aa: CASSFGQGIDEQYF; cdr3_nt: TGTGCCAGCAGTTTTGGACAGGGAATCGACGAGCAGTACTTC
j_call: TRBJ1-3; v_call: TRBV20-1; clone_size: few; d_call: .; cdr3_aa: CSAQQEIGNTIYF; cdr3_nt: TGCAGTGCTCAACAGGAGATTGGAAACACCATATATTTT
j_call: TRBJ1-1; v_call: TRBV28; clone_size: many; d_call: .; cdr3_aa: CASSLIYLGLENTEAFF; cdr3_nt: TGTGCCAGCAGTTTAATTTACTTGGGACTCGAGAACACTGAAGCTTTCTTT
j_call: TRBJ2-5; v_call: TRBV13; clone_size: .; d_call: .; cdr3_aa: CASSLEDRNRESETQYF; cdr3_nt: TGTGCCAGCAGCTTAGAGGACCGAAACAGGGAATCGGAGACCCAGTACTTC
j_call: TRBJ2-7; v_call: TRBV7-6; clone_size: few; d_call: TRBD1; cdr3_aa: CASSSRQGERHEQYF; cdr3_nt: TGTGCCAGCAGCTCACGACAGGGGGAAAGGCACGAGCAGTACTTC
j_call: TRBJ2-1; v_call: TRBV30; clone_size: .; d_call: .; cdr3_aa: CAWSPGPGEQFF; cdr3_nt: TGTGCCTGGAGTCCAGGCCCGGGGGAGCAGTTCTTC
j_call: TRBJ2-1; v_call: TRBV6-5; clone_size: few; d_call: .; cdr3_aa: CASSYSSVYPNEQFF; cdr3_nt: TGTGCCAGCAGTTACTCGTCCGTCTACCCAAATGAGCAGTTCTTC
j_call: TRBJ2-1; v_call: TRBV3-1; clone_size: few; d_call: .; cdr3_aa: CASSHTYEQFF; cdr3_nt: TGTGCCAGCAGTCATACTTATGAGCAGTTCTTC
j_call: TRBJ2-3; v_call: TRBV10-3; clone_size: .; d_call: .; cdr3_aa: CAISEGAADTQYF; cdr3_nt: TGTGCCATCAGTGAAGGTGCAGCAGATACGCAGTATTTT
j_call: TRBJ1-1; v_call: TRBV12-3/TRBV12-4; clone_size: .; d_call: .; cdr3_aa: CASRRGGVNTEAFF; cdr3_nt: TGTGCCAGCCGAAGGGGGGGGGTAAACACTGAAGCTTTCTTT
j_call: TRBJ1-2; v_call: TRBV4-2; clone_size: .; d_call: .; cdr3_aa: CASSQEGPGIYGYTF; cdr3_nt: TGTGCCAGCAGCCAAGAAGGGCCTGGGATATATGGCTACACCTTC
j_call: TRBJ2-2; v_call: TRBV12-3/TRBV12-4; clone_size: few; d_call: .; cdr3_aa: CASSFMRDGGTGELFF; cdr3_nt: TGTGCCAGCAGTTTCATGCGGGACGGGGGAACCGGGGAGCTGTTTTTT
j_call: TRBJ1-1; v_call: TRBV19; clone_size: .; d_call: .; cdr3_aa: CASILHLGGTEAFF; cdr3_nt: TGTGCCAGTATCCTTCATCTGGGGGGCACTGAAGCTTTCTTT
j_call: TRBJ2-2; v_call: TRBV24-1; clone_size: .; d_call: TRBD2; cdr3_aa: CATSGSGSLNTGELFF; cdr3_nt: TGTGCCACCAGCGGTAGCGGGAGCCTAAACACCGGGGAGCTGTTTTTT
j_call: TRBJ2-7; v_call: TRBV28; clone_size: .; d_call: .; cdr3_aa: CASTPLAQRYEQYF; cdr3_nt: TGTGCCAGCACGCCTCTAGCGCAGAGATACGAGCAGTACTTC
j_call: TRBJ1-4; v_call: TRBV5-6; clone_size: few; d_call: .; cdr3_aa: CASSLGVGLGEKLFF; cdr3_nt: TGTGCCAGCAGCTTGGGGGTCGGCCTCGGAGAAAAACTGTTTTTT
j_call: TRBJ2-1; v_call: TRBV19; clone_size: few; d_call: .; cdr3_aa: CASSMGTYNEQFF; cdr3_nt: TGTGCCAGTAGTATGGGTACCTACAATGAGCAGTTCTTC
j_call: TRBJ2-5; v_call: TRBV6-5; clone_size: few; d_call: .; cdr3_aa: CASSLTGTMETQYF; cdr3_nt: TGTGCCAGCAGTCTTACCGGGACAATGGAGACCCAGTACTTC
j_call: TRBJ2-1; v_call: TRBV4-3; clone_size: few; d_call: .; cdr3_aa: CASSQDERQGGGEQFF; cdr3_nt: TGCGCCAGCAGCCAAGACGAACGACAGGGAGGTGGTGAGCAGTTCTTC
j_call: TRBJ1-1; v_call: TRBV7-9; clone_size: few; d_call: .; cdr3_aa: CASSLGGVGNTEAFF; cdr3_nt: TGTGCCAGCAGCTTAGGTGGAGTAGGGAACACTGAAGCTTTCTTT
j_call: TRBJ2-2; v_call: TRBV4-3; clone_size: .; d_call: .; cdr3_aa: CASRPTFPGLANTGELFF; cdr3_nt: TGCGCCAGCAGGCCAACTTTTCCGGGACTCGCGAACACCGGGGAGCTGTTTTTT
j_call: TRBJ1-4; v_call: TRBV25-1; clone_size: few; d_call: .; cdr3_aa: CASSGRAEDLNEKLFF; cdr3_nt: TGTGCCAGCAGTGGACGAGCCGAAGACCTTAATGAAAAACTGTTTTTT
j_call: TRBJ2-7; v_call: TRBV20-1; clone_size: .; d_call: TRBD1; cdr3_aa: CSASRGQGAYEQYF; cdr3_nt: TGCAGTGCTAGTCGGGGACAGGGGGCCTACGAGCAGTACTTC
j_call: TRBJ1-1; v_call: TRBV25-1; clone_size: .; d_call: TRBD1; cdr3_aa: CASSPLDRAEAFF; cdr3_nt: TGTGCCAGCAGCCCATTAGACAGGGCTGAAGCTTTCTTT
j_call: TRBJ1-5; v_call: TRBV24-1; clone_size: .; d_call: .; cdr3_aa: CATSDSTWGPQHF; cdr3_nt: TGTGCCACCAGTGATTCGACCTGGGGGCCCCAGCATTTT
j_call: TRBJ1-5; v_call: TRBV12-3/TRBV12-4; clone_size: few; d_call: .; cdr3_aa: CASSFGHYSNQPQHF; cdr3_nt: TGTGCCAGCAGTTTCGGGCACTATAGCAATCAGCCCCAGCATTTT
j_call: TRBJ2-7; v_call: TRBV27; clone_size: .; d_call: .; cdr3_aa: CASSLSTGSKVGEQYF; cdr3_nt: TGTGCCAGCAGTTTATCCACCGGGTCTAAGGTAGGCGAGCAGTACTTC
j_call: TRBJ2-1; v_call: TRBV5-6; clone_size: few; d_call: .; cdr3_aa: CASSFRAGQRPYNEQFF; cdr3_nt: TGTGCCAGCAGCTTCCGGGCAGGGCAGAGGCCCTACAATGAGCAGTTCTTC
j_call: TRBJ1-1; v_call: TRBV29-1; clone_size: many; d_call: .; cdr3_aa: CSLMAPNTEAFF; cdr3_nt: TGCAGCCTCATGGCCCCAAACACTGAAGCTTTCTTT
j_call: TRBJ2-6; v_call: TRBV6-5; clone_size: .; d_call: TRBD1; cdr3_aa: CASGWRQGFSGANVLTF; cdr3_nt: TGTGCCAGCGGCTGGAGACAGGGTTTTTCTGGGGCCAACGTCCTGACTTTC
j_call: TRBJ2-7; v_call: TRBV2; clone_size: .; d_call: .; cdr3_aa: CASSVRGVSYEQYF; cdr3_nt: TGTGCCAGCAGTGTTCGAGGGGTCTCCTACGAGCAGTACTTC
j_call: TRBJ1-2; v_call: TRBV6-6; clone_size: .; d_call: TRBD1; cdr3_aa: CASRSGQLYGYTF; cdr3_nt: TGTGCCAGCAGGTCGGGACAGCTCTATGGCTACACCTTC
j_call: TRBJ1-2; v_call: TRBV12-3/TRBV12-4; clone_size: few; d_call: TRBD1; cdr3_aa: CASSVDRVYGYTF; cdr3_nt: TGTGCCAGCAGTGTCGACAGGGTCTATGGCTACACCTTC
j_call: TRBJ1-1; v_call: TRBV5-1; clone_size: .; d_call: .; cdr3_aa: CASNTGVNTEAFF; cdr3_nt: TGCGCCAGCAATACAGGAGTGAACACTGAAGCTTTCTTT
j_call: TRBJ2-2; v_call: TRBV19; clone_size: .; d_call: .; cdr3_aa: CASSIRGGPGELFF; cdr3_nt: TGTGCCAGTAGTATAAGAGGGGGTCCCGGGGAGCTGTTTTTT
j_call: TRBJ2-3; v_call: TRBV7-2; clone_size: .; d_call: .; cdr3_aa: CASSLAQGISDTQYF; cdr3_nt: TGTGCCAGCAGCTTAGCCCAGGGAATATCCGATACGCAGTATTTT
j_call: TRBJ1-2; v_call: TRBV11-2; clone_size: .; d_call: .; cdr3_aa: CASSPRLAPYGYTF; cdr3_nt: TGTGCCAGCAGCCCACGGTTGGCCCCCTATGGCTACACCTTC
j_call: TRBJ1-5; v_call: TRBV29-1; clone_size: .; d_call: .; cdr3_aa: CSVRQGWRNQPQHF; cdr3_nt: TGCAGCGTTCGCCAGGGCTGGCGCAATCAGCCCCAGCATTTT
j_call: TRBJ2-2; v_call: TRBV29-1; clone_size: .; d_call: .; cdr3_aa: CSVDLLSTGELFF; cdr3_nt: TGCAGCGTTGACTTACTTAGTACCGGGGAGCTGTTTTTT
j_call: TRBJ1-5; v_call: TRBV24-1; clone_size: few; d_call: .; cdr3_aa: CATSDAELPQHF; cdr3_nt: TGTGCCACCAGTGATGCTGAGCTGCCCCAGCATTTT
j_call: TRBJ1-4; v_call: TRBV12-3/TRBV12-4; clone_size: few; d_call: .; cdr3_aa: CASSSRTRNEKLFF; cdr3_nt: TGTGCCAGCAGCTCGAGGACACGGAATGAAAAACTGTTTTTT
j_call: TRBJ1-1; v_call: TRBV20-1; clone_size: .; d_call: TRBD1; cdr3_aa: CSAVPGGREAFF; cdr3_nt: TGCAGTGCTGTCCCAGGGGGCCGTGAAGCTTTCTTT
j_call: TRBJ2-2; v_call: TRBV9; clone_size: once; d_call: .; cdr3_aa: CASSLETGTAGELFF; cdr3_nt: TGTGCCAGCAGCCTTGAGACAGGCACAGCCGGGGAGCTGTTTTTT
j_call: TRBJ2-3; v_call: TRBV11-2; clone_size: .; d_call: TRBD1; cdr3_aa: CASSWIQGAGTDTQYF; cdr3_nt: TGTGCCAGCAGCTGGATACAGGGGGCCGGCACAGATACGCAGTATTTT
j_call: TRBJ2-7; v_call: TRBV20-1; clone_size: .; d_call: TRBD2; cdr3_aa: CSARDPLLAGGYEQYF; cdr3_nt: TGCAGTGCTAGAGACCCATTACTAGCGGGAGGTTACGAGCAGTACTTC
j_call: TRBJ2-2; v_call: TRBV10-3; clone_size: .; d_call: .; cdr3_aa: CAISESGTGELFF; cdr3_nt: TGTGCCATCAGTGAGTCCGGTACCGGGGAGCTGTTTTTT